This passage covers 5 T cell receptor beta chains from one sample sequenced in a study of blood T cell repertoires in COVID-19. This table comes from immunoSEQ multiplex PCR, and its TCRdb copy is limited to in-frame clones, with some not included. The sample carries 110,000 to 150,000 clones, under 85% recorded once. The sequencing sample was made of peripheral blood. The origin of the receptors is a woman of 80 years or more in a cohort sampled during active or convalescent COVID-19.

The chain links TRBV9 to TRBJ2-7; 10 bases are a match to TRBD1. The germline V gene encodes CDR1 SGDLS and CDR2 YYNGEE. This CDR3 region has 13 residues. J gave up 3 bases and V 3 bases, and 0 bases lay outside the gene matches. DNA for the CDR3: TGTGCCAGCAGCGGGACAGGGGGCTACGAGCAGTACTTC. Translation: CASSGTGGYEQYF.

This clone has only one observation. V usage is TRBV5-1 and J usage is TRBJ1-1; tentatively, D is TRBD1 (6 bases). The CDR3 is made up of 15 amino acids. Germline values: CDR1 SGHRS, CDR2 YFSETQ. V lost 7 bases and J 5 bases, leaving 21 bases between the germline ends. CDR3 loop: CASWDWGGHETEAFF. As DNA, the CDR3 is TGCGCCAGCTGGGACTGGGGGGGCCACGAGACTGAAGCTTTCTTT.

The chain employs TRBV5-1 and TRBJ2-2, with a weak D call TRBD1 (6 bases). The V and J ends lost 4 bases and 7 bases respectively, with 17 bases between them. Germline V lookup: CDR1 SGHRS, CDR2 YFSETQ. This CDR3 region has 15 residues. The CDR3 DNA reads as TGCGCCAGCAGCGGAACACAGGGAATTTTCGGGGAGCTGTTTTTT. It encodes CASSGTQGIFGELFF.

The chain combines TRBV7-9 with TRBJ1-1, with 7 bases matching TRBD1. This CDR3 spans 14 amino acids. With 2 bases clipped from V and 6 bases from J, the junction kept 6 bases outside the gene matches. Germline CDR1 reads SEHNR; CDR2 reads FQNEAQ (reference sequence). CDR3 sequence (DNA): TGTGCCAGCAGCTTATCAGGGGGGACGCCTGAAGCTTTCTTT. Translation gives CASSLSGGTPEAFF.

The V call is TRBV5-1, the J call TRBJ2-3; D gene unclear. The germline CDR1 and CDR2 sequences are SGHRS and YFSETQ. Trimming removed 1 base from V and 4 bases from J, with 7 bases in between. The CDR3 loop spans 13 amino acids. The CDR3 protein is CASSLFDSDTQYF. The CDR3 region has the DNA TGCGCCAGCAGCTTGTTCGACTCAGATACGCAGTATTTT.